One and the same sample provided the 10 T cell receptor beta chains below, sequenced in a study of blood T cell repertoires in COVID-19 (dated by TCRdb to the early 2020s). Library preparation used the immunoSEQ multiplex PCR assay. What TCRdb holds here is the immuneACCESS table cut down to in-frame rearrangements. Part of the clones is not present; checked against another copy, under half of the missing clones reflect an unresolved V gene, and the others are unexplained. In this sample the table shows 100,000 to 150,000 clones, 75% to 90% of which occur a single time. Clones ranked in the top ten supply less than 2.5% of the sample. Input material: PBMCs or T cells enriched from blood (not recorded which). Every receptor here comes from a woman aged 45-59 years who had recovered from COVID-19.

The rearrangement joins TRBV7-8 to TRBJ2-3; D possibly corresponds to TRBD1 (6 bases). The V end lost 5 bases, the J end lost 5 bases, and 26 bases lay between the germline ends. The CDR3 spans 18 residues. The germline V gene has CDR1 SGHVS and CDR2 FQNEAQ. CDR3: CASSRANRVQLRGDTQYF. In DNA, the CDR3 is TGTGCCAGCAGCCGCGCCAACAGGGTCCAACTAAGGGGAGATACGCAGTATTTT.

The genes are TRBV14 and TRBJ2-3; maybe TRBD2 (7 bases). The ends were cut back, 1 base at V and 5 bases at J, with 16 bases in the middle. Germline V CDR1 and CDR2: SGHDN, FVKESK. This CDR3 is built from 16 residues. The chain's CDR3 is CASSQVPWGGVDTQYF. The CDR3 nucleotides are TGTGCCAGCAGCCAAGTACCGTGGGGGGGCGTAGATACGCAGTATTTT.

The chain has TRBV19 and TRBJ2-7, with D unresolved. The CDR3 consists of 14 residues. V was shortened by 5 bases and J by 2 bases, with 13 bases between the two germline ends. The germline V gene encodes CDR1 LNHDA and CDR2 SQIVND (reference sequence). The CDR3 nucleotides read TGTGCCAGTAGTCCGACTCAAGACCCCTACGAGCAGTACTTC. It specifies CASSPTQDPYEQYF.

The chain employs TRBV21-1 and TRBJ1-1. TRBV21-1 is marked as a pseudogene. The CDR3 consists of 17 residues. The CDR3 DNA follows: TGTGCCAGGGAGCGGGGGGCGAATTCAATCTGGAACACTGAAGCTTTCTTT. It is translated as CARERGANSIWNTEAFF.

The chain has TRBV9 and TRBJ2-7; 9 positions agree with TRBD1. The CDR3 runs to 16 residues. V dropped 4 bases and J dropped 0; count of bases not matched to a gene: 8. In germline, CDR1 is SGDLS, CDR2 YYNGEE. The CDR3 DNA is TGTGCCAGCAGCCCAGCGGGGACAGGGACCTCCTACGAGCAGTACTTC. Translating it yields CASSPAGTGTSYEQYF.

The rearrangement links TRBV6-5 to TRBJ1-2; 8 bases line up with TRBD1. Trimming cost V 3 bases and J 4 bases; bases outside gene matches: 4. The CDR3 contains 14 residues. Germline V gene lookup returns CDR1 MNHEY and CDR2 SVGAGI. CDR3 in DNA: TGTGCCAGCAGTTATGACAGGGGCACCTATGGCTACACCTTC. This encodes CASSYDRGTYGYTF.

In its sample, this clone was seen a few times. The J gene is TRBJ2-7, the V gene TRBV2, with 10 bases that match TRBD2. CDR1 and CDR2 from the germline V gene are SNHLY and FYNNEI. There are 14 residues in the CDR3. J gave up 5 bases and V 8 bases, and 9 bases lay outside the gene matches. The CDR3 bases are TGTGCCAGCCGGGTAGCGGGGGGCGGGAACGAGCAGTACTTC. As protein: CASRVAGGGNEQYF.

CDR3 residues: CASSQIPLGVNTEAFF. In DNA, the CDR3 is TGCGCCAGCAGCCAAATACCTCTGGGAGTTAACACTGAAGCTTTCTTT. The J gene is TRBJ1-1, the V gene TRBV4-1; no clear D. CDR3 size: 16 residues. V was clipped by 2 bases and J by 2 bases, with 15 bases between them. CDR1 is MGHRA and CDR2 is YSYEKL in the germline V gene.

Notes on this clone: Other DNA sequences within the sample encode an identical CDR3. This chain's CDR3 is CASSLAGGTNEKLFF. As DNA, the CDR3 is TGCGCCAGCAGCTTGGCTGGGGGGACTAATGAAAAACTGTTTTTT. The J gene is TRBJ1-4, the V gene TRBV5-1, with D possibly matching TRBD1 (5 bases). V lost 0 bases to trimming and J lost 2 bases, with 8 bases between them. The CDR3 is 15 residues long. Germline V CDR1 and CDR2: SGHRS, YFSETQ.

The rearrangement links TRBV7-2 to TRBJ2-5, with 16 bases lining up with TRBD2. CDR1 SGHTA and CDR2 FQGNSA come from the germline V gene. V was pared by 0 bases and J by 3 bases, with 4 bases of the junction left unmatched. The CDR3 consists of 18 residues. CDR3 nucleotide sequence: TGTGCCAGCAGCTTAGCGCCGGGACTAGCGGGGGGGAAAGAGACCCAGTACTTC. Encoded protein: CASSLAPGLAGGKETQYF.